This T cell receptor beta chain was sequenced for a study of lung T cells in sarcoidosis with Löfgren's syndrome. In the study overall: Sarcoidosis features CD4+ T cell accumulation in bronchoalveolar lavage fluid.

In TCRdb, the reads were re-called with MiXCR into one record per CDR3 protein. The table has 2,000 to 3,000 distinct CDR3 sequences, about 20% seen once. Remarks on this clonotype: Possible read error: a much larger clone is one base away.

This sequence was found in a human donor with sarcoidosis (Löfgren's syndrome or another form), or a control subject (not recorded which). The material sequenced was CD4+ T cells from bronchoalveolar lavage.

The CDR3 DNA sequence: TGTGCCAGCAGCTCCCCCCCGGGGAGCACTGAAGCTTTCTTT. This sequence encodes CASSSPPGSTEAFF. V is TRBV7-2 and J is TRBJ1-1; D unclear. CDR1 and CDR2 (germline): SGHTA, FQGNSA. V lost 4 bases and J lost 4, with 13 bases in between. The CDR3 has 14 amino acids. Full variable domain (missing parts from reference TRBV7-2 and TRBJ1-1): GAGVSQSPSNKVTEKGKDVELRCDPISGHTALYWYRQSLGQGLEFLIYFQGNSAPDKSGLPSDRFSAERTGGSVSTLTIQRTQQEDSAVYLCASSSPPGSTEAFFGQGTRLTVV.